The 4 T cell receptor beta chains below all came from one sample that was sequenced in a study of cytomegalovirus exposure and HLA in healthy donors. Primers: 60 Vbeta forward and 13 Jbeta reverse. Clones were read by immunoSEQ multiplex PCR, and TCRdb kept only the in-frame ones, dropping some. The sample has under 200,000 clones; less than 80% are singletons. Sequences were obtained from PBMCs. Receptors originate from a woman aged 25 to 39 in good health and CMV-seropositive.

CDR3 DNA sequence: TGTGCCAGCAGCCAACTAGCTGATAATACCGGGGAGCTGTTTTTT. It yields the protein CASSQLADNTGELFF. V usage is TRBV5-6 and J usage is TRBJ2-2; D perhaps matches TRBD2 (6 bases). The germline V gene encodes CDR1 SGHDT and CDR2 YYEEEE. The CDR3 consists of 15 residues. V shed 4 bases and J shed 5 bases, with 15 bases lying between them.

The V and J genes are TRBV2 and TRBJ2-1; D is perhaps TRBD1 (6 bases). Germline CDR1 and CDR2: SNHLY and FYNNEI. The CDR3 is 14 amino acids. The V and J ends lost 7 bases and 3 bases respectively, with 13 bases between them. The CDR3 protein is CASTQGLLYNEQFF. DNA of the CDR3: TGTGCCAGCACACAGGGCCTCCTCTACAATGAGCAGTTCTTC.

Note on this clone: The same CDR3 arises from other DNA sequences in this sample as well. The chain has TRBV4-1 and TRBJ1-2; 10 bases are a match to TRBD1. The CDR3 runs 16 residues. The germline V gene has CDR1 MGHRA and CDR2 YSYEKL. The ends lost 1 base at V and 2 bases at J; junction bases unmatched: 4. This CDR3 is CASSQAGTGANYGYTF. Written as DNA, the CDR3 is TGCGCCAGCAGCCAAGCTGGGACAGGGGCCAACTATGGCTACACCTTC.

The rearrangement links TRBV2 to TRBJ1-1, with D perhaps matching TRBD1 (5 bases). CDR3 length: 15 amino acids. Germline CDR1 reads SNHLY; CDR2 reads FYNNEI. The V and J ends lost 7 bases and 3 bases respectively, with 18 bases between them. The CDR3 here is CASTLPGPRDTEAFF. In nucleotides, the CDR3 is TGTGCCAGCACTCTACCGGGCCCCAGGGACACTGAAGCTTTCTTT.